This T cell receptor beta chain was captured by sequencing in a study of graft-versus-host responses after intestinal transplantation. Study-wide background: Multivisceral, liver-intestinal, or isolated intestinal transplants were received by the recipients. Each recipient received anti-thymocyte globulin induction, then tacrolimus and steroids for 3 to 4 years. Notes on the study in general: Among circulating GvH clones, peak levels were associated with early post-transplant declines in HvG clones. Investigators detected GvH clones in recipient marrow, with some emerging earlier in ileum or blood.

Germline CDR1 and CDR2: SGHAT and FQNNGV. V shed 1 base and J shed 8 bases, with 8 bases lying between them. The CDR3 loop spans 13 amino acids. Some clones are missing from TCRdb's copy, which holds only in-frame ones; the method was immunoSEQ multiplex PCR. The sample yields roughly 120,000 clones, 90% to 95% seen once. This clone was counted a single time. The antigen is unknown. This specimen was unstimulated CD8+ T cells sorted from spleen or lymph node cells, taken before transplant. This TCR was recovered from a human donor who was the organ donor for an intestinal transplant. The chain joins TRBV11-2 to TRBJ1-4; D uncertain. The CDR3 region is CASSLAGEEKLFF. Here the CDR3 DNA reads TGTGCCAGCAGCTTAGCGGGCGAGGAAAAACTGTTTTTT.